This TCR beta chain comes out of a study of shared clonotypes between healthy human individuals. Turning to the study itself: Donor composition was a couple of women and a few men, aged 18 to 49. Findings of the study overall: The study's rarefaction showed incomplete sorted-subset sequencing despite large depth.

The CDR3 runs 13 residues. Germline CDR1 reads MGHRA; CDR2 reads YSYEKL. Trimming at V came to 4 bases and at J to 9 bases, leaving 3 bases not matched to a gene. The naive CD8 subset, CD45RO-negative cells positively selected for CCR7, excluded terminally differentiated effector memory CD45RA+ cells. Recent vaccinations or acute infections were absent in the healthy HIV-negative adult donors. The assay used deep level. Method: immunoSEQ multiplex PCR; TCRdb's copy keeps in-frame clones and lacks some. The sample contains about 2 million clones, about 95% of which appear only once. To note about this clone: What it binds is not known.

Sequencing used naive CD8+ T cells sorted from blood. The gene calls are TRBV4-1 and TRBJ2-1, with 10 bases matching TRBD1. The receptor was isolated from a man between 18 and 35 years old in good health. The chain's CDR3 is CASSLDRGLEQFF. As DNA, the CDR3 is TGCGCCAGCAGCCTTGACAGGGGGCTTGAGCAGTTCTTC.